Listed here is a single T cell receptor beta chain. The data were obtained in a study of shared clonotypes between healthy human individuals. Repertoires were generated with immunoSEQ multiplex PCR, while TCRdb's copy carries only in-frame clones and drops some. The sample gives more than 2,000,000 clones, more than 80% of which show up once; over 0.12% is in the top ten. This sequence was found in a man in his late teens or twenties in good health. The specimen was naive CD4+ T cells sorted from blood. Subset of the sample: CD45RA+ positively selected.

DNA for the CDR3: TGTGCCAGCAGCCTGACAGGGCTAGGGGAAAAACTGTTTTTT. This gives the protein CASSLTGLGEKLFF. The rearrangement joins TRBV5-6 to TRBJ1-4, with TRBD1 identical over 7 bases. The CDR3 totals 14 residues. Germline V gene data show CDR1 as SGHDT and CDR2 as YYEEEE. With V trimmed by 4 bases and J by 8 bases, 8 bases remained unmatched.